The clone carrying this T cell receptor (beta chain) has a handful of counts. Its antigen is still unknown. This record comes from a study of OX40 agonist ivuxolimab in advanced cancers. Study overall: The eligibility criteria allowed prior anti-PD-1, anti-PD-L1 or anti-CTLA-4 therapy, and roughly 39% had some. A partial response was reached by three patients: one with hepatocellular carcinoma and two with cutaneous melanoma.

Findings and limits, study-wide: At doses 0.1 to 3.0 mg/kg, CD4+ and CD8+ clones expanded. The study found among the lowest clonal expansion in partial responders at 0.1-3.0 mg/kg.

This table comes from immunoSEQ multiplex PCR, and its TCRdb copy is limited to in-frame clones, with some not included. The table has under 100,000 clones, 92% seen once. The V gene's germline CDR1 is SGHNT and CDR2 YENEEA. The CDR3 is 16 amino acids. V gave up 4 bases and J gave up 8 bases; unmatched junction bases: 10. The chain combines TRBV11-3 with TRBJ2-2; 10 bases map to TRBD1. The source of this sequence is an adult with an advanced solid tumor such as melanoma, head and neck, liver or kidney cancer. The starting material was CD4+ or CD8+ T cells sorted from blood, obtained in a trial of the OX40 agonist ivuxolimab. For the CDR3, the DNA is TGTGCCAGCAGCTCTCCTTGGGACAGGGGTTCGGGGGAGCTGTTTTTT. Translated: CASSSPWDRGSGELFF.